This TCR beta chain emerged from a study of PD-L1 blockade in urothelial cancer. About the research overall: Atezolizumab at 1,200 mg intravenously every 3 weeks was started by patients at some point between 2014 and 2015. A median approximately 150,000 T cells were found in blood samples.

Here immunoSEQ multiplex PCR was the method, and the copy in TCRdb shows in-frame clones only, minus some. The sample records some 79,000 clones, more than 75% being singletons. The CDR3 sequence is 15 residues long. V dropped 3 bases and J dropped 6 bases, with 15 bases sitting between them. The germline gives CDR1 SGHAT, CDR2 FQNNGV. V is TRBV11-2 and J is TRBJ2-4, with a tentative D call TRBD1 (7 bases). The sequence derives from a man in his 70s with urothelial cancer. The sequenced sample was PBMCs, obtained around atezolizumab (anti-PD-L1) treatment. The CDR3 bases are TGTGCCAGCAGCTTTTCCGCCCAGGGGGGAAACATTCAGTACTTC. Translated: CASSFSAQGGNIQYF.